This is a list of T cell receptor beta chains from one sample in a study of T cells after yellow fever vaccination. TCRdb called the 5' RACE reads again in MiXCR, with one record for every CDR3 protein. This sample carries about 350,000 distinct CDR3 sequences, under 14% of them seen once, and the ten largest clones take 15% to 20%. The sequencing here drew on PBMCs, taken on the day of the first yellow fever vaccination. The receptors derive from a man younger than 35 who received the YFV17D yellow fever vaccine. The CDR3 runs from the conserved cysteine through the conserved F or W. A D gene is named only where the DNA matches it firmly. Not all rows give a size; the values are once, few, many and, for expanded clones, a class.

>.|TRBJ1-1|TRBV29-1|.
CSVRGFTEASF
TGCAGCGTTCGGGGGTTCACTGAAGCTTCCTTT
>many|TRBJ2-2|TRBV12-3/TRBV12-4|TRBD2
CASSAATLRGGLGGELFF
TGTGCCAGCAGTGCCGCGACTTTGCGGGGGGGCCTCGGCGGGGAGCTGTTTTTT
>few|TRBJ1-3|TRBV5-1|.
CASSSEGRSGNTIYF
TGCGCCAGCAGCTCAGAGGGTCGCTCTGGAAACACCATATATTTT
>.|TRBJ1-5|TRBV6-1|TRBD1
CASSDPGQGKNQPQHF
TGTGCCAGCAGTGATCCGGGACAGGGCAAGAATCAGCCCCAGCATTTT
>.|TRBJ2-3|TRBV12-3/TRBV12-4|.
CASSPGGTRADTQYF
TGTGCCAGCAGTCCTGGGGGGACTCGAGCAGATACGCAGTATTTT
>.|TRBJ2-3|TRBV18|TRBD2
CASSPSGGFTDTQYF
TGTGCCAGCTCACCGAGCGGGGGGTTCACAGATACGCAGTATTTT
>many|TRBJ2-5|TRBV7-9|TRBD2
CASSLRASGGRETQYF
TGTGCCAGCAGCTTACGTGCTAGCGGGGGCCGAGAGACCCAGTACTTC
>.|TRBJ1-1|TRBV19|.
CASSEWVNTEAFF
TGTGCCAGTAGTGAATGGGTGAACACTGAAGCTTTCTTT
>few|TRBJ2-1|TRBV9|.
CASSVDGESSYNEQFF
TGTGCCAGCAGCGTAGATGGCGAGAGCTCCTACAATGAGCAGTTCTTC
>many|TRBJ2-1|TRBV20-1|TRBD2
CSARGTSGGRNEQFF
TGCAGTGCTAGGGGGACTAGCGGGGGTCGGAATGAGCAGTTCTTC
>few|TRBJ1-6|TRBV6-1|.
CASRRTAAAYNSPLHF
TGTGCCAGCAGAAGGACAGCCGCGGCCTATAATTCACCCCTCCACTTT
>.|TRBJ2-5|TRBV9|.
CASSVGLGGVTQETQYF
TGTGCCAGCAGCGTAGGACTCGGGGGAGTGACCCAAGAGACCCAGTACTTC
>.|TRBJ2-3|TRBV12-3/TRBV12-4|.
CASSLGHPADTQYF
TGTGCCAGCAGTTTGGGCCACCCGGCAGATACGCAGTATTTT
>.|TRBJ2-1|TRBV10-3|.
CAIGRGESPYNEQFF
TGTGCCATCGGTAGGGGAGAATCACCCTACAATGAGCAGTTCTTC
>few|TRBJ2-2|TRBV7-6|.
CASSSGTPYTGELFF
TGTGCCAGCAGTTCCGGGACCCCGTACACCGGGGAGCTGTTTTTT
>few|TRBJ2-1|TRBV2|TRBD1
CASTVGGPSASSYNEQFF
TGTGCCAGCACAGTAGGGGGCCCCTCAGCGAGCTCCTACAATGAGCAGTTCTTC
>.|TRBJ1-1|TRBV19|.
CASSRGGGVTMNTEAFF
TGTGCCAGTAGTCGGGGGGGCGGTGTGACCATGAACACTGAAGCTTTCTTT
>few|TRBJ2-3|TRBV4-2|TRBD2
CASSQDTSGGAGDTQYF
TGTGCCAGCAGCCAAGATACCAGCGGGGGGGCGGGAGATACGCAGTATTTT
>.|TRBJ2-7|TRBV5-1|TRBD1
CASSLALSGTDPYEQYF
TGCGCCAGCAGCTTGGCCCTCTCCGGGACAGACCCCTACGAGCAGTACTTC
>few|TRBJ2-3|TRBV5-1|TRBD2
CASSSGLAGADTQYF
TGCGCCAGCAGCTCCGGACTAGCGGGGGCAGATACGCAGTATTTT
>.|TRBJ2-7|TRBV10-1|.
CASSPVVGAVEQYF
TGCGCCAGCAGCCCTGTGGTAGGGGCAGTGGAGCAGTACTTC
>few|TRBJ1-5|TRBV28|TRBD1
CASSLYPGQGDQPQHF
TGTGCCAGCAGTTTATATCCGGGACAGGGCGATCAGCCCCAGCATTTT
>few|TRBJ2-4|TRBV5-5|.
CASSLAVRGIGKNIQYF
TGTGCCAGCAGCTTGGCCGTCCGGGGGATTGGCAAAAACATTCAGTACTTC
>few|TRBJ2-1|TRBV5-1|.
CASSLPGDEQFF
TGCGCCAGCTCGCTTCCCGGGGATGAGCAGTTCTTC
>.|TRBJ2-6|TRBV5-6|.
CASSALTGLPGKVLTF
TGTGCCAGCAGCGCTCTGACAGGTCTACCCGGGAAGGTCCTGACTTTC
>many|TRBJ1-2|TRBV2|.
CASSVSYGYTF
TGTGCCAGCAGTGTTAGCTATGGCTACACCTTC
>.|TRBJ2-5|TRBV7-2|TRBD2
CASSLAGAAGGIQETQYF
TGTGCCAGCAGCTTAGCGGGGGCAGCGGGGGGCATCCAAGAGACCCAGTACTTC
>few|TRBJ2-1|TRBV5-4|TRBD2
CASSREGSGANEQFF
TGTGCCAGCAGCAGGGAGGGGAGTGGGGCCAATGAGCAGTTCTTC
>few|TRBJ2-3|TRBV28|.
CASNGPSSTDTQYF
TGTGCCAGCAACGGTCCATCTAGCACAGATACGCAGTATTTT
>.|TRBJ1-3|TRBV6-5|.
CASSPHLGTLSGNTIYF
TGTGCCAGCAGCCCCCACCTTGGGACCCTCTCTGGAAACACCATATATTTT
>few|TRBJ2-2|TRBV7-3|.
CASSLFGGAAGELFF
TGTGCCAGCAGCTTATTCGGTGGGGCCGCCGGGGAGCTGTTTTTT
>many|TRBJ2-7|TRBV7-6|TRBD2
CASSPYTRGGHEQYF
TGTGCCAGCAGCCCCTATACACGGGGGGGCCACGAGCAGTACTTC
>many|TRBJ2-5|TRBV3-1|.
CASSPTSRETQYF
TGTGCCAGCAGCCCTACTAGCAGGGAGACCCAGTACTTC
>many|TRBJ1-1|TRBV20-1|.
CSARGPSRGYTEAFF
TGCAGTGCTAGAGGTCCCAGCAGGGGATACACTGAAGCTTTCTTT
>few|TRBJ1-2|TRBV6-1|.
CASGGHPGKKNYGYTF
TGTGCCAGCGGAGGACATCCCGGAAAGAAGAACTATGGCTACACCTTC
>few|TRBJ1-5|TRBV6-2/TRBV6-3|TRBD1
CASSSPGGGQPQHF
TGTGCCAGCAGTTCCCCAGGGGGCGGGCAGCCCCAGCATTTT
>.|TRBJ2-3|TRBV5-1|.
CASSLSPGTDTQYF
TGCGCCAGCAGCTTGTCTCCTGGCACAGATACGCAGTATTTT
>many|TRBJ1-5|TRBV10-3|.
CAITPGPDQPQHF
TGTGCCATCACCCCGGGCCCGGATCAGCCCCAGCATTTT
>few|TRBJ2-3|TRBV30|TRBD2
CAWLAGGGDTQYF
TGTGCCTGGCTAGCGGGGGGTGGAGATACGCAGTATTTT
>.|TRBJ2-2|TRBV7-9|TRBD2
CASSWEGRRTGELFF
TGTGCCAGCAGCTGGGAGGGGCGGCGGACCGGGGAGCTGTTTTTT
>few|TRBJ1-2|TRBV24-1|.
CATQTAGGTFYGYTF
TGTGCCACCCAGACCGCCGGGGGGACATTCTATGGCTACACCTTC
>.|TRBJ2-1|TRBV11-2|TRBD2
CASSLTSGESSYNEQFF
TGTGCCAGCAGCTTAACTAGCGGGGAAAGCTCCTACAATGAGCAGTTCTTC
>.|TRBJ1-1|TRBV5-1|TRBD1
CASTRTGGQSTEAFF
TGCGCCAGCACAAGGACAGGGGGCCAGAGCACTGAAGCTTTCTTT
>.|TRBJ1-5|TRBV7-6|.
CASSVTENQPQHF
TGTGCCAGCAGCGTGACAGAAAATCAGCCCCAGCATTTT
>.|TRBJ2-7|TRBV7-2|.
CASSPQGGEQYF
TGTGCCAGCAGCCCCCAAGGGGGCGAGCAGTACTTC
>many|TRBJ2-2|TRBV7-9|TRBD1
CASSFRGHTGELFF
TGTGCCAGCAGCTTCAGGGGGCACACCGGGGAGCTGTTTTTT
>.|TRBJ2-6|TRBV7-3|.
CASSLYRVGANVLTF
TGTGCCAGCAGCTTATACAGGGTTGGGGCCAACGTCCTGACTTTC
>few|TRBJ1-1|TRBV18|.
CASSRTDASAEAFF
TGTGCCAGCTCACGAACAGACGCGAGCGCTGAAGCTTTCTTT
>.|TRBJ1-1|TRBV5-1|.
CASSFGGVTEAFF
TGCGCCAGCAGCTTCGGAGGTGTCACTGAAGCTTTCTTT
>few|TRBJ2-4|TRBV5-1|TRBD2
CASSLDTSGGQLAKNIQYF
TGCGCCAGCAGCTTGGACACTAGCGGGGGGCAACTAGCCAAAAACATTCAGTACTTC
>many|TRBJ2-7|TRBV11-2|.
CASSLEGHRPTPDEQYF
TGTGCCAGCAGCTTAGAAGGGCACAGGCCCACTCCCGACGAGCAGTACTTC
>few|TRBJ1-5|TRBV7-3|.
CASSLTTGQPQHF
TGTGCCAGCAGCTTAACGACTGGTCAGCCCCAGCATTTT